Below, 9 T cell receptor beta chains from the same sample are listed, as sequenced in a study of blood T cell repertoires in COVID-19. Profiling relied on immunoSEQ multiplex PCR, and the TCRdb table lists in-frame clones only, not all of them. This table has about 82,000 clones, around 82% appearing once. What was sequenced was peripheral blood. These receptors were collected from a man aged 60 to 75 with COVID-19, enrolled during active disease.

CDR3 in DNA: TGTGCCAGCAGGGGACAGGGTCCCACCGGGGAGCTGTTTTTT. Translation gives CASRGQGPTGELFF. The chain employs TRBV6-4 and TRBJ2-2; 9 bases align to TRBD1. V shed 6 bases, J shed 4 bases, and the junction held 3 bases outside the gene matches. Germline-derived CDR1 and CDR2 are MRHNA and SNTAGT. The CDR3 covers 14 residues.

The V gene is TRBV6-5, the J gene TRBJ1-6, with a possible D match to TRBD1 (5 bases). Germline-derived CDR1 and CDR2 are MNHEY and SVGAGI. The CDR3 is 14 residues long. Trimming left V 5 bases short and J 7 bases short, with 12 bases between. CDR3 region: CASSQSGWNSPLHF. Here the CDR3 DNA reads TGTGCCAGCAGTCAGTCAGGGTGGAATTCACCCCTCCACTTT.

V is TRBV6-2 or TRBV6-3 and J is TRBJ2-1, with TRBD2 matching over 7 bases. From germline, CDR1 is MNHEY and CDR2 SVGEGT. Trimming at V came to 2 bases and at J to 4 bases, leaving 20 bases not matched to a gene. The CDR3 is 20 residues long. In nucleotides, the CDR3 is TGTGCCAGCAGTTACAAGTCGGCGGGAGCCAACCCCCGAAGATACAATGAGCAGTTCTTC. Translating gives CASSYKSAGANPRRYNEQFF.

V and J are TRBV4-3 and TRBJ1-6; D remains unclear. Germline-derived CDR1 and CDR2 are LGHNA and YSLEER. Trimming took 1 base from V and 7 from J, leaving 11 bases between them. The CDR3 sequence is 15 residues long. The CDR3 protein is CASSQVIPENSPLHF. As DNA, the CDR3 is TGCGCCAGCAGCCAAGTCATTCCGGAGAATTCACCCCTCCACTTT.

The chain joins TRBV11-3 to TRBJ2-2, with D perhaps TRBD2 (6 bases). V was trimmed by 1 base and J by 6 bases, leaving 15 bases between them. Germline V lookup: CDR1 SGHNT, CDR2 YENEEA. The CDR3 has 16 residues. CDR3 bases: TGTGCCAGCAGCTTAGTAGGTGGAGGGAAGGCCGGGGAGCTGTTTTTT. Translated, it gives CASSLVGGGKAGELFF.

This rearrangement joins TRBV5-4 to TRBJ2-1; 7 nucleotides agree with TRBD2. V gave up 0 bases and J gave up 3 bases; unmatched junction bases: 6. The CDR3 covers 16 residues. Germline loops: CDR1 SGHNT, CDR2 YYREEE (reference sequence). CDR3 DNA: TGTGCCAGCAGCTTGGTGGCGGGAGTGGACTACAATGAGCAGTTCTTC. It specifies CASSLVAGVDYNEQFF.

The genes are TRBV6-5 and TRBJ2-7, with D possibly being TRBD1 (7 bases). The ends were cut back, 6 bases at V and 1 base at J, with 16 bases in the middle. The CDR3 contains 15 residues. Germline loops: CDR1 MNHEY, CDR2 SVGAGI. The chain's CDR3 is CASSPGGGASYEQYF. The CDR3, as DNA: TGTGCCAGCAGCCCCGGAGGGGGCGCTTCCTACGAGCAGTACTTC.

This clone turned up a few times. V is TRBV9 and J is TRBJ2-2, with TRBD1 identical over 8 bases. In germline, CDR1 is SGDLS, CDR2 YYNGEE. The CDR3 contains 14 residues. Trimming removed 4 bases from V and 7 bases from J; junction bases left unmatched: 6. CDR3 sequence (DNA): TGTGCCAGCAGCATCAGGGGGCTCGGCGGGGAGCTGTTTTTT. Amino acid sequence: CASSIRGLGGELFF.

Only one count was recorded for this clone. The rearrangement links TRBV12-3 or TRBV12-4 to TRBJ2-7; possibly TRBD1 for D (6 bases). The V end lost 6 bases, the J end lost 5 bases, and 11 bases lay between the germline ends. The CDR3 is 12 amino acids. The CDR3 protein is CASSSTGNEQYF. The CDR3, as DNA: TGTGCCAGCAGCTCGACAGGAAACGAGCAGTACTTC.